What follows are 18 T cell receptor beta chains derived from one specimen sequenced in a study of neoadjuvant anti-PD-1 for oral cavity cancer. The protocol was immunoSEQ multiplex PCR, while the TCRdb copy is restricted to in-frame clones and leaves out a portion. The data hold about 72,000 clones, with around four fifths observed a single time. Here the sequenced sample was PBMCs, taken before nivolumab (anti-PD-1) treatment. The source of these receptors is a person aged 35-80 years with oral cavity squamous cell carcinoma.

The V and J genes are TRBV4-1 and TRBJ1-3, with D perhaps TRBD1 (5 bases). The CDR3 extends over 15 amino acids. Germline V gives CDR1 MGHRA, CDR2 YSYEKL. Trimming stripped 0 bases from V and 8 bases from J, with 14 bases between. The CDR3 spells CASSQDGGGAYTIYF. The CDR3 DNA reads as TGCGCCAGCAGCCAAGATGGGGGGGGAGCATACACCATATATTTT.

The gene calls are TRBV11-2 and TRBJ2-2; 9 bases fit TRBD1. The germline gives CDR1 SGHAT, CDR2 FQNNGV. This CDR3 contains 17 residues. J was trimmed by 7 bases and V by 3 bases; bases with no gene match: 12. The CDR3 DNA reads as TGTGCCAGCAGCTTTGGGACAGGGCTAATAATTGGCGGGGAGCTGTTTTTT. It is translated as CASSFGTGLIIGGELFF.

The chain uses TRBV19 and TRBJ1-2; D is uncertain. Germline-derived CDR1 and CDR2 are LNHDA and SQIVND (reference sequence). Trimming removed 0 bases from V and 8 bases from J, with 19 bases in between. This CDR3 has 16 amino acids. CDR3 in DNA: TGTGCCAGTAGTATAGATCGAGAGACTCCAACCTCGGGCTACACCTTC. It is translated as CASSIDRETPTSGYTF.

The CDR3 sequence: CAISGTGRNNQPQHF. The CDR3 DNA reads as TGTGCCATCAGTGGGACAGGGCGCAACAATCAGCCCCAGCATTTT. J is TRBJ1-5 and V is TRBV10-3, with 8 bases fitting TRBD1. This CDR3 has 15 residues. CDR1 and CDR2 from the germline V gene are ENHRY and SYGVKD. The V segment lost 4 bases and the J segment 3 bases; nucleotides outside the gene matches: 5.

The J gene is TRBJ2-1, the V gene TRBV10-1, with 9 bases matching TRBD1. Germline CDR1 WNHNN, CDR2 SYGVQD (reference sequence). This CDR3 region has 13 residues. After removal of 8 bases from V and 5 bases from J, the junction contained 4 bases not matched to a gene. The CDR3 region is CASQGQGNNEQFF. DNA for the CDR3: TGCGCCAGCCAGGGACAGGGCAACAATGAGCAGTTCTTC.

The rearrangement links TRBV4-2 to TRBJ1-1; D gene ambiguous. CDR3 length equals 18 residues. Trimming cost V 0 bases and J 5 bases, with 22 bases left between them. CDR1 is LGHNA, CDR2 YNFKEQ, per germline. The CDR3 nucleotides are TGTGCCAGCAGCCAAGATCGTTTCCTGACGGCCGATAGAACTGAAGCTTTCTTT. Encoded protein: CASSQDRFLTADRTEAFF.

The CDR3: CASSQENTEAFF. The CDR3 coding sequence is TGTGCCAGCAGCCAGGAGAACACTGAAGCTTTCTTT. The chain combines TRBV2 with TRBJ1-1; D unresolved. Germline values: CDR1 SNHLY, CDR2 FYNNEI. The CDR3 covers 12 residues. V was pared by 6 bases and J by 1 base, with 6 bases between.

The chain is built from TRBV29-1 and TRBJ2-2; D may match TRBD1 or TRBD2 (5 bases each). The CDR3 consists of 17 residues. V was trimmed by 8 bases and J by 3 bases, leaving 25 bases between them. Germline values: CDR1 SQVTM, CDR2 ANQGSEA. The CDR3 region has the DNA TGCAGCATCCTCCGGCGGTCGGCAGGGCGGGACACCGGGGAGCTGTTTTTT. Translating it yields CSILRRSAGRDTGELFF.

V and J are TRBV30 and TRBJ2-2, with a tentative D call TRBD2 (6 bases). The germline V gene encodes CDR1 GTSNPN and CDR2 SVGIG (reference sequence). The CDR3 contains 14 residues. V gave up 5 bases and J gave up 4 bases, with 14 bases separating them. The CDR3 coding sequence is TGTGCCTGGGGCGGGATAGGGGCCACCGGGGAGCTGTTTTTT. Amino acid sequence: CAWGGIGATGELFF.

In this sample, this clone turned up a few times. The chain carries TRBV4-1 and TRBJ2-7; a possible D gene is TRBD2 (6 bases). V lost 2 bases and J 4 bases, leaving 21 bases between the germline ends. In germline, CDR1 is MGHRA, CDR2 YSYEKL. The CDR3 runs to 17 residues. Here the CDR3 DNA reads TGCGCCAGCAGCCAACCCGGGCTACTGGGGGGTCCTTACGAGCAGTACTTC. Translation: CASSQPGLLGGPYEQYF.

The chain is built from TRBV10-3 and TRBJ2-1; either TRBD1 or TRBD2 may fit D (5 bases each). Looked up from germline, CDR1 is ENHRY and CDR2 is SYGVKD. V was cut by 2 bases and J by 6 bases, with 23 bases left in between. This CDR3 is 18 amino acids long. The CDR3 sequence: CAISEKRISGTEANEQFF. The CDR3 DNA reads TGTGCCATCAGTGAGAAAAGAATTTCCGGGACGGAGGCCAATGAGCAGTTCTTC.

The gene calls are TRBV30 and TRBJ1-2; perhaps TRBD1 as D (5 bases). Trimming shortened V by 3 bases and J by 2 bases, and 16 bases separated the two germline ends. Germline loops: CDR1 GTSNPN, CDR2 SVGIG (reference sequence). CDR3 length equals 15 residues. CDR3 coding DNA: TGTGCCTGGAGCACCCCGGGACGGGGGAACTATGGCTACACCTTC. Encoded protein: CAWSTPGRGNYGYTF.

This chain uses TRBV4-1 with TRBJ1-1; D not resolved. CDR1 is MGHRA and CDR2 is YSYEKL in the germline V gene. The CDR3 contains 14 residues. V was shortened by 6 bases and J by 5 bases, with 16 bases between the two germline ends. The CDR3 coding sequence is TGCGCCAGCAGTCTCGTAATCGGGTTGACTGAAGCTTTCTTT. Translated: CASSLVIGLTEAFF.

The CDR3 DNA reads TGCGCCAGCAGCTTGTCTGGACAGGGGGTCACTGAAGCTTTCTTT. As protein: CASSLSGQGVTEAFF. V and J are TRBV5-1 and TRBJ1-1; TRBD1 aligns across 10 bases. V trimming: 1 base; J trimming: 4 bases; junction bases outside the gene matches: 4. CDR3 length equals 15 residues. Germline V gives CDR1 SGHRS, CDR2 YFSETQ.

The chain links TRBV9 to TRBJ1-3; TRBD1 aligns across 9 bases. The CDR3 length is 14 residues. Germline trimming cut 5 bases from V and 8 bases from J; bases unmatched to any gene: 8. Germline V gene sequence: CDR1 SGDLS, CDR2 YYNGEE. CDR3 sequence: CASSPGQGSYTIYF. Written as DNA, the CDR3 is TGTGCCAGCAGTCCGGGACAGGGTAGTTACACCATATATTTT.

Notes on this clone: The same CDR3 also results from other DNA sequences found in this sample. The gene calls are TRBV7-2 and TRBJ1-5, with D unclear. Per germline, CDR1 SGHTA and CDR2 FQGNSA. The CDR3 has 13 amino acids. Trimming cost V 2 bases and J 4 bases, with 6 bases left between them. The CDR3 sequence: CASSLSRNQPQHF. The CDR3 DNA reads TGTGCCAGCAGCTTATCTAGGAATCAGCCCCAGCATTTT. Complete variable domain (other parts from reference TRBV7-2 and TRBJ1-5): GAGVSQSPSNKVTEKGKDVELRCDPISGHTALYWYRQSLGQGLEFLIYFQGNSAPDKSGLPSDRFSAERTGGSVSTLTIQRTQQEDSAVYLCASSLSRNQPQHFGDGTRLSIL.

This clone was detected a few times. V is TRBV6-1 and J is TRBJ1-1, with D perhaps matching TRBD1 (6 bases). The CDR3 is 13 amino acids. CDR1 is MNHNS, CDR2 SASEGT, per germline. V was cut by 8 bases and J by 2 bases, with 12 bases left in between. The CDR3 region is CASLGTPNTEAFF. As DNA, the CDR3 is TGTGCCAGCTTGGGGACACCCAACACTGAAGCTTTCTTT.

This clone was seen only once. The chain has TRBV7-8 and TRBJ1-5, with no clear D. The CDR3 extends over 13 amino acids. The germline V gene has CDR1 SGHVS and CDR2 FQNEAQ. Trimming shortened V by 5 bases and J by 4 bases, and 9 bases separated the two germline ends. CDR3 bases: TGTGCCAGCAGCCGTGCGGGAAATCAGCCCCAGCATTTT. This encodes CASSRAGNQPQHF.